The 20 T cell receptor beta chains below all came from one sample that was sequenced in a study of blood T cell repertoires in COVID-19. Sequencing was performed with immunoSEQ multiplex PCR; in TCRdb, only in-frame clones are kept and a portion is missing. Seen here are around 77,000 clones, roughly 82% observed once, and the top ten hold roughly a sixth. The sample was peripheral blood. Receptors originate from a human donor in a cohort sampled during active COVID-19.

The chain joins TRBV27 to TRBJ1-1, with D possibly being TRBD1 (5 bases). This CDR3 has 16 residues. Trimming stripped 2 bases from V and 5 bases from J, with 18 bases between. Germline V gene data show CDR1 as MNHEY and CDR2 as SMNVEV (reference sequence). As DNA, the CDR3 is TGTGCCAGCAGTTTAATTTCCCACGGGGGACGGACTGAAGCTTTCTTT. As protein: CASSLISHGGRTEAFF.

This clone has more than one count but fewer than ten. The chain has TRBV19 and TRBJ1-1; D gene ambiguous. Germline lookup yields CDR1 LNHDA and CDR2 SQIVND (reference sequence). This CDR3 has 11 residues. V was clipped by 5 bases and J by 4 bases, with 5 bases between them. DNA of the CDR3: TGTGCCAGTAGTCGTGTCACTGAAGCTTTCTTT. Its protein product is CASSRVTEAFF.

The rearrangement links TRBV7-6 to TRBJ2-7, with 8 bases matching TRBD1. The CDR3 sequence is 14 residues long. The junction had 2 bases not matched to a gene; V was cut back by 3 bases and J by 1 base. CDR1 is SGHVS and CDR2 is FNYEAQ in the germline V gene. DNA of the CDR3: TGTGCCAGCAGCTTGACAGGGGATTCCTACGAGCAGTACTTC. It specifies CASSLTGDSYEQYF.

The chain is built from TRBV5-6 and TRBJ1-5; 7 bases fit TRBD1. Germline V gives CDR1 SGHDT, CDR2 YYEEEE. The CDR3 totals 14 residues. The V and J ends lost 1 base and 6 bases, in that order; junction bases with no gene match: 4. The CDR3 coding sequence is TGTGCCAGCAGCTTGACAGGGGTGGGTCAGCCCCAGCATTTT. It specifies CASSLTGVGQPQHF.

V usage is TRBV28 and J usage is TRBJ1-1, with D unclear. Germline CDR1 reads MDHEN; CDR2 reads SYDVKM. This CDR3 is built from 14 residues. V was trimmed by 7 bases and J by 5 bases, leaving 17 bases between them. CDR3 coding DNA: TGTGCCAGCAAAGTACCAGCGAATCCTACTGAAGCTTTCTTT. Its protein product is CASKVPANPTEAFF. Filled out from reference TRBV28 and TRBJ1-1, the complete variable domain reads DVKVTQSSRYLVKRTGEKVFLECVQDMDHENMFWYRQDPGLGLRLIYFSYDVKMKEKGDIPEGYSVSREKKERFSLILESASTNQTSMYLCASKVPANPTEAFFGQGTRLTVV.

CDR3 nucleotides: TGTGCCAGCAAATTAACAGGGAAAGCTTTCTTT. Amino acid sequence: CASKLTGKAFF. V is TRBV12-3 or TRBV12-4 and J is TRBJ1-1; perhaps TRBD1 as D (6 bases). This CDR3 contains 11 residues. V was shortened by 7 bases and J by 9 bases, with 12 bases between the two germline ends.

The chain combines TRBV5-8 with TRBJ2-3, with D possibly being TRBD2 (5 bases). Trimming took 3 bases from V and 2 from J, leaving 10 bases between them. CDR1 SGHTS and CDR2 YDEGEE come from the germline V gene. The CDR3 covers 14 residues. The CDR3 sequence is CASSYAGSTDTQYF. For the CDR3, the DNA is TGTGCCAGCAGCTACGCGGGTTCCACAGATACGCAGTATTTT.

In this sample, this clone turned up a few times. This chain uses TRBV7-2 with TRBJ1-5; 9 positions agree with TRBD1. CDR3 length equals 16 residues. In germline, CDR1 is SGHTA, CDR2 FQGNSA. The junction had 11 bases not matched to a gene; V was cut back by 6 bases and J by 5 bases. CDR3 DNA sequence: TGTGCCAGCAGGCCACTCCGCCGGGACAGGGATCAGCCCCAGCATTTT. It yields the protein CASRPLRRDRDQPQHF.

This chain uses TRBV5-1 with TRBJ1-6, with unresolved D. Germline assignment: CDR1 SGHRS and CDR2 YFSETQ. Between the trimmed V and J ends, which lost 0 bases and 3 bases, there was a span of 13 bases. This CDR3 is 17 amino acids long. The CDR3 region has the DNA TGCGCCAGCAGCTTGGCCTACGGAGAGGACTATAATTCACCCCTCCACTTT. The encoded protein is CASSLAYGEDYNSPLHF.

V gene TRBV10-3 combines with J gene TRBJ1-1, with D perhaps matching TRBD1 (6 bases). Germline V lookup: CDR1 ENHRY, CDR2 SYGVKD. V was shortened by 2 bases and J by 3 bases, with 10 bases between the two germline ends. The CDR3 covers 14 residues. As DNA, the CDR3 is TGTGCCATCAGTGAGATCTCAGGGGACACTGAAGCTTTCTTT. Amino acid sequence: CAISEISGDTEAFF.

The gene calls are TRBV5-5 and TRBJ2-7; the D gene is possibly TRBD1 (6 bases). From germline, CDR1 is SGHKS and CDR2 YYEKEE (reference sequence). V was trimmed by 0 bases and J by 4 bases, leaving 14 bases between them. The CDR3 spans 15 residues. This CDR3 is CASSLVAGALYEQYF. The CDR3 nucleotides read TGTGCCAGCAGCTTGGTGGCAGGGGCGCTATACGAGCAGTACTTC. Full variable domain (outside the CDR3, taken from reference TRBV5-5 and TRBJ2-7): DAGVTQSPTHLIKTRGQQVTLRCSPISGHKSVSWYQQVLGQGPQFIFQYYEKEERGRGNFPDRFSARQFPNYSSELNVNALLLGDSALYLCASSLVAGALYEQYFGPGTRLTVT.

The gene calls are TRBV7-2 and TRBJ1-2; 9 nucleotides align to TRBD1. Looked up from germline, CDR1 is SGHTA and CDR2 is FQGNSA. This CDR3 has 13 residues. The V segment lost 7 bases and the J segment 8 bases; nucleotides outside the gene matches: 8. CDR3 residues: CASTTGGAGGYTF. DNA of the CDR3: TGTGCCAGCACCACAGGGGGCGCGGGGGGCTACACCTTC.

The chain has TRBV7-2 and TRBJ2-2, with TRBD2 identical over 9 bases. The germline gives CDR1 SGHTA, CDR2 FQGNSA. Unmatched junction bases numbered 4, after V lost 4 bases and J lost 4 bases. This CDR3 contains 15 residues. Written as DNA, the CDR3 is TGTGCCAGCAGCTGGGCGGGGGGGACCACCGGGGAGCTGTTTTTT. Amino acids: CASSWAGGTTGELFF.

The chain has TRBV30 and TRBJ2-7; tentatively, D is TRBD1 (6 bases). The CDR3 runs to 13 residues. Per germline, CDR1 GTSNPN and CDR2 SVGIG (reference sequence). V was cut by 2 bases and J by 6 bases, with 14 bases left in between. The CDR3 nucleotides read TGTGCCTGGAGTCCCGGACAGAGGAGCGAGCAGTACTTC. Protein product: CAWSPGQRSEQYF.

V usage is TRBV9 and J usage is TRBJ1-1; 8 nucleotides align to TRBD1. The CDR3 is made up of 13 amino acids. Germline V gene sequence: CDR1 SGDLS, CDR2 YYNGEE. Trimming cost V 4 bases and J 4 bases; bases outside gene matches: 3. CDR3: CASSLGQGTEAFF. In DNA, the CDR3 is TGTGCCAGCAGCTTAGGACAGGGCACTGAAGCTTTCTTT.

V is TRBV4-3 and J is TRBJ1-1; TRBD1 is a possible D gene (5 bases). The germline V gene encodes CDR1 LGHNA and CDR2 YSLEER. Trimming stripped 4 bases from V and 3 bases from J, with 9 bases between. The CDR3 loop spans 13 amino acids. DNA for the CDR3: TGCGCCAGCAGCCTGGAGGGACACACTGAAGCTTTCTTT. Its translation is CASSLEGHTEAFF.

The V gene is TRBV27, the J gene TRBJ1-2; D might be TRBD1 (6 bases). V was pared by 4 bases and J by 5 bases, with 17 bases between. Germline V lookup: CDR1 MNHEY, CDR2 SMNVEV (reference sequence). CDR3 size: 15 residues. Here the CDR3 reads CASSSPSTGSYGYTF. The CDR3 coding sequence is TGTGCCAGCAGTTCCCCCTCGACAGGATCTTATGGCTACACCTTC.

The genes are TRBV12-3 or TRBV12-4 and TRBJ1-1, with D unclear. The CDR3 totals 13 residues. V was cut by 5 bases and J by 3 bases, with 10 bases left in between. For the CDR3, the DNA is TGTGCCAGCAGTCGAGGGCAGGACACTGAAGCTTTCTTT. It codes for CASSRGQDTEAFF.

The rearrangement joins TRBV12-5 to TRBJ2-7, with D perhaps TRBD1 (6 bases). The CDR3 spans 13 residues. The germline V gene has CDR1 LGHNT and CDR2 FRNRAP. With 6 bases removed from V and 1 base from J, the gap between germline ends came to 10 bases. In DNA, the CDR3 is TGTGCTAGTGGCAAGGGACAATCCTACGAGCAGTACTTC. Protein: CASGKGQSYEQYF. The full variable domain, completed using reference TRBV12-5 and TRBJ2-7, is DARVTQTPRHKVTEMGQEVTMRCQPILGHNTVFWYRQTMMQGLELLAYFRNRAPLDDSGMPKDRFSAEMPDATLATLKIQPSEPRDSAVYFCASGKGQSYEQYFGPGTRLTVT.

This chain links TRBV7-2 with TRBJ1-2, with 7 bases lining up with TRBD1. The CDR3 has 14 residues. The germline V gene encodes CDR1 SGHTA and CDR2 FQGNSA. V trimming: 3 bases; J trimming: 8 bases; junction bases outside the gene matches: 9. The CDR3 DNA reads TGTGCCAGCAGCTTTTGGGACAGACAGTTCGGCTACACCTTC. Translation gives CASSFWDRQFGYTF.